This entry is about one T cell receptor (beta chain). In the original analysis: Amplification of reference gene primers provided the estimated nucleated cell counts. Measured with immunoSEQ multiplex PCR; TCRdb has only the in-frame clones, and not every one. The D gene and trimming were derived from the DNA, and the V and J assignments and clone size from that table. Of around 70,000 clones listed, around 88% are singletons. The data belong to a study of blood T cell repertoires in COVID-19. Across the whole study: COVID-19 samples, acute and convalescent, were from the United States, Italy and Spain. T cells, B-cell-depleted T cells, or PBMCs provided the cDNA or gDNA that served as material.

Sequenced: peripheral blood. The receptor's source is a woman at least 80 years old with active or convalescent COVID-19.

The CDR3 coding sequence is TGTGCCAGTCAATTCCCGGGACAGGGACCGAGGTACTTC. Protein: CASQFPGQGPRYF. The V and J genes are TRBV27 and TRBJ2-7, with 9 bases identical to TRBD1. From germline, CDR1 is MNHEY and CDR2 SMNVEV (reference sequence). The CDR3 is 13 residues long. With 9 bases clipped from V and 12 bases from J, the junction kept 15 bases outside the gene matches.